This T cell receptor beta chain is from a study of beta chain features in type 1 diabetes. Expressed TCRB transcripts were sequenced, since all the RNA that had been isolated was reverse transcribed. Data came from immunoSEQ multiplex PCR; TCRdb stores just in-frame clones and leaves some out. The data show 300,000 to 350,000 clones, roughly 14% seen once. As for this clone: No antigen is known for it. A read error may account for a junction end that differs from germline.

It was one heparinised blood draw, averaging around 110 mL, that each donor gave. Cells sorted by CD45RO/CCR7/CD25/CD127/CD95/CD27 comprised CD4+ naive, central memory, regulatory and stem cell-like memory cells. General study findings and limits: Type 1 diabetes patients had moderately but significantly shorter TCRB CDR3s in all four CD4+ subsets.

The CDR3 is made up of 16 amino acids. Germline V lookup: CDR1 MNHEY, CDR2 SVGAGI. The receptor comes from a woman aged 18 to 35 with type 1 diabetes. The material sequenced was naive CD4+ T cells from blood. The chain combines TRBV6-5 with TRBJ2-5, with TRBD2 matching over 7 bases. CDR3 protein: CANSYGPGRLGETQYF. In DNA, the CDR3 is TGTGCCAACAGTTACGGTCCCGGGAGGCTCGGGGAGACCCAGTACTTC.